Below are 20 T cell receptor beta chains sequenced from a single sample in a study of radiotherapy plus CTLA-4 blockade in lung cancer. TCRdb keeps only in-frame clones here, not all; method: immunoSEQ multiplex PCR. The table shows approximately 49,000 clones, with about 88% occurring only once. Material: peripheral blood, obtained from a patient treated with radiotherapy plus ipilimumab. These receptors all come from a human donor with non-small cell lung cancer whose response to radiotherapy plus ipilimumab could not be evaluated.

The V gene is TRBV28, the J gene TRBJ2-7; unclear D gene. CDR3 length equals 14 residues. Trimming removed 1 base from V and 3 bases from J, with 10 bases in between. The germline CDR1 and CDR2 sequences are MDHEN and SYDVKM. The CDR3 nucleotides are TGTGCCAGCAGTTTATTCATTTCGGTCTACGAGCAGTACTTC. Amino acids: CASSLFISVYEQYF.

A single count supports this clone. V usage is TRBV4-3 and J usage is TRBJ2-1, with 10 bases fitting TRBD2. The CDR3 is made up of 16 amino acids. J was trimmed by 10 bases and V by 1 base; bases with no gene match: 10. The V gene's germline CDR1 is LGHNA and CDR2 YSLEER. The CDR3 loop reads CASSQASGAGGGEQFF. DNA of the CDR3: TGCGCCAGCAGCCAAGCGTCGGGAGCGGGAGGGGGGGAGCAGTTCTTC.

The chain has TRBV7-9 and TRBJ2-7; the match to TRBD2 covers 12 bases. V dropped 4 bases and J dropped 4; count of bases not matched to a gene: 2. The length of the CDR3 is 14 residues. Germline V gene lookup returns CDR1 SEHNR and CDR2 FQNEAQ (reference sequence). The CDR3 DNA sequence: TGTGCCAGCAGCTCTAGCGGGAGGGCGTACGAGCAGTACTTC. Protein: CASSSSGRAYEQYF.

The J gene is TRBJ2-5, the V gene TRBV7-9; D might be TRBD1 (6 bases). CDR3 length: 14 amino acids. The V gene's germline CDR1 is SEHNR and CDR2 FQNEAQ (reference sequence). V was shortened by 5 bases and J by 11 bases, with 21 bases between the two germline ends. CDR3 loop: CASSLSGTTGEQYF. As DNA, the CDR3 is TGTGCCAGCAGCCTCTCCGGGACAACCGGGGAGCAGTACTTC.

The genes are TRBV15 and TRBJ1-2; tentative D call: TRBD1 (6 bases). Germline loops: CDR1 LNHNV, CDR2 YYDKDF (reference sequence). CDR3 length: 12 residues. Trimming cost V 4 bases and J 3 bases, with 6 bases left between them. The CDR3 spells CATSKGDYGYTF. CDR3 nucleotides: TGTGCCACCAGCAAGGGGGACTATGGCTACACCTTC.

The chain carries TRBV7-2 and TRBJ2-7, with TRBD2 identical over 9 bases. This CDR3 region has 17 residues. Looked up from germline, CDR1 is SGHTA and CDR2 is FQGNSA. V gave up 5 bases and J gave up 2 bases; unmatched junction bases: 13. The CDR3 DNA is TGTGCCAGCAGCCTATCCTCGGCTAGCGGGAATCCCTACGAGCAGTACTTC. Translated, it gives CASSLSSASGNPYEQYF.

CDR3 nucleotide sequence: TGTGCCAGCAGCTCAACCACCCTTGGACAGGGAGGCTACGAGCAGTACTTC. The encoded protein is CASSSTTLGQGGYEQYF. The V gene is TRBV7-9, the J gene TRBJ2-7, with 8 bases lining up with TRBD1. The CDR3 length is 17 residues. Germline CDR1 and CDR2: SEHNR and FQNEAQ (reference sequence). V dropped 4 bases and J dropped 3; count of bases not matched to a gene: 14.

The chain recombines TRBV6-5 with TRBJ1-2, with D possibly TRBD1 on 6 matching bases. The CDR3 runs to 14 residues. With 5 bases removed from V and 7 bases from J, the gap between germline ends came to 17 bases. Per germline, CDR1 MNHEY and CDR2 SVGAGI. Written as DNA, the CDR3 is TGTGCCAGCAGTCTCCTTGACAGGAGGCTTGGCTACACCTTC. This codes for CASSLLDRRLGYTF.

The table lists this clone with a count of one. CDR3 loop: CASSSWTGSVGEQFF. The CDR3 coding sequence is TGTGCCAGCAGCTCGTGGACAGGGTCAGTGGGTGAGCAGTTCTTC. V and J are TRBV7-6 and TRBJ2-1, with 8 bases lining up with TRBD1. V lost 4 bases and J lost 9; bases outside the gene matches: 11. Per the germline V gene, CDR1 is SGHVS and CDR2 is FNYEAQ. The CDR3 covers 15 residues.

V is TRBV5-1 and J is TRBJ2-3, with 13 positions matching TRBD2. V lost 3 bases, J lost 3 bases, and 7 bases stayed unmatched. Germline values: CDR1 SGHRS, CDR2 YFSETQ. The CDR3 is 17 amino acids. The CDR3 region is CASSSGLAGTATDTQYF. In DNA form, the CDR3 reads TGCGCCAGCAGCTCGGGACTAGCGGGAACGGCAACAGATACGCAGTATTTT.

This chain connects TRBV11-2 to TRBJ2-5; 8 bases are a match to TRBD2. V shed 5 bases and J 5 bases; nucleotides not matched to a gene: 7. CDR1 and CDR2 (germline): SGHAT, FQNNGV. The CDR3 extends over 14 amino acids. DNA for the CDR3: TGTGCCAGCAGCCCGGGTAGCGGGATGGAGACCCAGTACTTC. Translation: CASSPGSGMETQYF.

V gene TRBV11-1 combines with J gene TRBJ2-1; 9 nucleotides agree with TRBD1. The trim removed 0 bases at V and 0 bases at J, leaving 6 bases unmatched. The CDR3 consists of 18 residues. Germline loops: CDR1 SGHAT, CDR2 FQDESV (reference sequence). This CDR3 reads CASSLAGQGDSSYNEQFF. The CDR3, as DNA: TGTGCCAGCAGCTTAGCGGGACAGGGCGATAGCTCCTACAATGAGCAGTTCTTC.

This chain's CDR3 is CASRRGWTELVAFF. The CDR3 DNA follows: TGTGCCAGCAGAAGGGGATGGACGGAGCTGGTAGCTTTCTTT. V gene TRBV6-6 combines with J gene TRBJ1-1, with D possibly TRBD1 on 5 matching bases. V lost 6 bases and J 10 bases, leaving 21 bases between the germline ends. Germline CDR1 is MNHNY and CDR2 is SVGAGI (reference sequence). This CDR3 is built from 14 residues.

V is TRBV5-1 and J is TRBJ2-5, with 11 positions matching TRBD2. The closer fit of TRBJ2-7 to the DNA end suggests the J call may be wrong. The CDR3 spans 15 residues. The germline CDR1 and CDR2 sequences are SGHRS and YFSETQ. The CDR3 loop reads CASSYTGLAGYEQYF. CDR3 in DNA: TGCGCCAGCAGCTATACAGGACTAGCGGGCTACGAGCAGTACTTC.

The rearrangement links TRBV7-9 to TRBJ2-5; 7 nucleotides match TRBD1. This CDR3 has 14 residues. Germline V lookup: CDR1 SEHNR, CDR2 FQNEAQ (reference sequence). V trimming: 1 base; J trimming: 5 bases; junction bases outside the gene matches: 4. CDR3 sequence: CASSLEARGETQYF. CDR3 bases: TGTGCCAGCAGCTTAGAGGCCAGGGGGGAGACCCAGTACTTC. The full variable domain, with the rest looked up from reference TRBV7-9 and TRBJ2-5, is DTGVSQNPRHKITKRGQNVTFRCDPISEHNRLYWYRQTLGQGPEFLTYFQNEAQLEKSRLLSDRFSAERPKGSFSTLEIQRTEQGDSAMYLCASSLEARGETQYFGPGTRLLVL.

V is TRBV7-2 and J is TRBJ1-4, with 9 bases aligning to TRBD1. There are 15 residues in the CDR3. Germline lookup yields CDR1 SGHTA and CDR2 FQGNSA. With V trimmed by 1 base and J by 8 bases, 5 bases remained unmatched. CDR3 in amino acids: CASSLGDREGEKLFF. The DNA for the CDR3 is TGTGCCAGCAGCTTAGGGGACAGGGAGGGCGAAAAACTGTTTTTT.

The rearrangement joins TRBV28 to TRBJ1-3; 7 bases match TRBD1. CDR1 is MDHEN, CDR2 SYDVKM, per germline. This CDR3 contains 13 residues. J was trimmed by 4 bases and V by 6 bases; bases with no gene match: 3. In DNA form, the CDR3 reads TGTGCCAGCAGCCTGACAGGGGGAAACACCATATATTTT. Translation: CASSLTGGNTIYF.

This chain connects TRBV6-4 to TRBJ2-1; D possibly corresponds to TRBD1 (6 bases). V lost 2 bases, J lost 5 bases, and 7 bases lay in between. The CDR3 sequence is 13 residues long. Germline V gene data show CDR1 as MRHNA and CDR2 as SNTAGT. In DNA, the CDR3 is TGTGCCAGCAGTGACCGGGACAACAATGAGCAGTTCTTC. This encodes CASSDRDNNEQFF.

J is TRBJ2-7 and V is TRBV7-2, with 9 bases fitting TRBD2. This CDR3 is built from 17 residues. Germline lookup yields CDR1 SGHTA and CDR2 FQGNSA. J gave up 4 bases and V 5 bases, and 15 bases lay outside the gene matches. CDR3 residues: CASSPSVGSGSLYEQYF. The CDR3 DNA reads TGTGCCAGCAGCCCCTCGGTTGGTAGCGGGAGTTTATACGAGCAGTACTTC.

The rearrangement joins TRBV11-2 to TRBJ2-2, with 11 bases lining up with TRBD2. Germline CDR1 SGHAT, CDR2 FQNNGV. Germline trimming cut 1 base from V and 5 bases from J; bases unmatched to any gene: 3. CDR3 length: 16 amino acids. Here the CDR3 DNA reads TGTGCCAGCAGCTTAGCTAGCGGGAGGAGTACCGGGGAGCTGTTTTTT. Translation: CASSLASGRSTGELFF. The variable domain in full, completed from reference TRBV11-2 and TRBJ2-2, reads EAGVAQSPRYKIIEKRQSVAFWCNPISGHATLYWYQQILGQGPKLLIQFQNNGVVDDSQLPKDRFSAERLKGVDSTLKIQPAKLEDSAVYLCASSLASGRSTGELFFGEGSRLTVL.